This T cell receptor beta chain originates from a study of CD8+ T cells in alopecia areata. Reverse transcribed after extraction, RNA yielded cDNA as the sequencing template. Data came from immunoSEQ multiplex PCR; TCRdb stores just in-frame clones and leaves some out. The sample yields about 180,000 clones, roughly 60% seen once. The CDR3 is 15 residues long. V gave up 1 base and J gave up 1 base, with 11 bases separating them. Per germline, CDR1 SGHDT and CDR2 YYEEEE. Details on this clone: Its antigen remains unknown.

Study-level points and caveats: Scalp sequencing also captures normal skin's resident alphabeta T cells.

From alopecia areata patients, lesional scalp punch biopsies and peripheral blood were collected. The receptor comes from a human donor with alopecia areata. This specimen consisted of CD4+ T cells sorted from blood, obtained at week 0. The chain joins TRBV5-6 to TRBJ1-1, with a weak D call TRBD1 (5 bases). The CDR3: CASSLLRVSNTEAFF. CDR3 coding DNA: TGTGCCAGCAGCTTGCTCAGGGTTTCGAACACTGAAGCTTTCTTT.